What follows are 21 T cell receptor beta chains derived from one specimen sequenced in a study of cytomegalovirus exposure and HLA in healthy donors. Repertoires were generated with immunoSEQ multiplex PCR, while TCRdb's copy carries only in-frame clones and drops some. Of around 71,000 clones detected, 90% to 95% appear once; the ten largest clones hold roughly 1.4%. The specimen was PBMCs. These receptors came from a man aged 18-30 years in good health and CMV-seropositive.

The rearrangement uses TRBV5-4 and TRBJ2-5; 15 bases agree with TRBD2. Trimming removed 4 bases from V and 5 bases from J; junction bases left unmatched: 3. Looked up from germline, CDR1 is SGHNT and CDR2 is YYREEE (reference sequence). This CDR3 comprises 15 residues. The CDR3 spells CASSTGTSGGETQYF. In DNA form, the CDR3 reads TGTGCCAGCAGCACCGGGACTAGCGGGGGGGAGACCCAGTACTTC.

J is TRBJ2-5 and V is TRBV30; D is uncertain. The CDR3 has 12 residues. From germline, CDR1 is GTSNPN and CDR2 SVGIG (reference sequence). With 0 bases removed from V and 2 bases from J, the gap between germline ends came to 4 bases. This CDR3 is CAWSVLQETQYF. In DNA, the CDR3 is TGTGCCTGGAGTGTTCTTCAAGAGACCCAGTACTTC.

The rearrangement links TRBV2 to TRBJ2-1; TRBD2 agrees at 8 bases. The CDR3 contains 13 residues. Per the germline V gene, CDR1 is SNHLY and CDR2 is FYNNEI. V gave up 8 bases and J gave up 7 bases; unmatched junction bases: 7. The CDR3 is CASEAGVTNEQFF. CDR3 in DNA: TGTGCCAGCGAAGCGGGAGTAACGAATGAGCAGTTCTTC. Drawing the rest from reference TRBV2 and TRBJ2-1, the complete variable domain is EPEVTQTPSHQVTQMGQEVILRCVPISNHLYFYWYRQILGQKVEFLVSFYNNEISEKSEIFDDQFSVERPDGSNFTLKIRSTKLEDSAMYFCASEAGVTNEQFFGPGTRLTVL.

This chain uses TRBV28 with TRBJ2-3; TRBD2 matches at 9 bases. The V gene end was trimmed by 6 bases and the J gene end by 2 bases; junction bases not matched to a gene: 6. There are 15 residues in the CDR3. CDR1 MDHEN and CDR2 SYDVKM come from the germline V gene. The DNA of the CDR3 is TGTGCCAGCAGGGGTAGCGGGAGTAACACAGATACGCAGTATTTT. This gives the protein CASRGSGSNTDTQYF.

This CDR3 is CASSFGQGFYNEQFF. The CDR3 DNA reads TGTGCCAGCAGTTTCGGACAGGGTTTCTACAATGAGCAGTTCTTC. V gene TRBV6-5 combines with J gene TRBJ2-1; TRBD1 matches 8 bases. The J segment lost 3 bases and the V segment lost 4 bases, leaving 5 bases of the junction unmatched. This CDR3 has 15 residues. Germline assignment: CDR1 MNHEY and CDR2 SVGAGI.

The rearrangement joins TRBV5-4 to TRBJ2-3; 7 bases agree with TRBD2. J was trimmed by 4 bases and V by 2 bases; bases with no gene match: 10. CDR1 and CDR2 from the germline V gene are SGHNT and YYREEE (reference sequence). The CDR3 has 16 amino acids. CDR3 DNA: TGTGCCAGCAGCTTTGCAGCGGGGCTAAGGGCAGATACGCAGTATTTT. Residues: CASSFAAGLRADTQYF.

CDR3 protein: CACVPPLEETQYF. CDR3 DNA: TGCGCCTGCGTTCCCCCTTTAGAAGAGACCCAGTACTTC. This chain joins TRBV10-2 and TRBJ2-5; D uncertain. With 11 bases removed from V and 3 bases from J, the gap between germline ends came to 16 bases. Germline assignment: CDR1 WSHSY and CDR2 SAAADI. The CDR3 is 13 amino acids.

This sequence joins TRBV7-3 and TRBJ1-5; TRBD1 matches at 12 bases. The CDR3 runs 18 residues. V lost 4 bases, J lost 2 bases, and 9 bases stayed unmatched. Germline loops: CDR1 SGHTA, CDR2 FQGTGA. The CDR3 region has the DNA TGTGCCAGCAGCTCCTCCGGGACAGGGGGCGCGGGCAATCAGCCCCAGCATTTT. Amino acids: CASSSSGTGGAGNQPQHF.

The chain carries TRBV4-1 and TRBJ2-7, with TRBD2 matching over 11 bases. Unmatched junction bases numbered 12, after V lost 1 base and J lost 4 bases. The length of the CDR3 is 18 residues. The germline gives CDR1 MGHRA, CDR2 YSYEKL. CDR3 nucleotides: TGCGCCAGCAGCCAAGTTGATTTTATAGGGACTAGCGGTTACGAGCAGTACTTC. Protein product: CASSQVDFIGTSGYEQYF.

The chain joins TRBV6-5 to TRBJ1-2; D gene ambiguous. Germline values: CDR1 MNHEY, CDR2 SVGAGI. V was pared by 2 bases and J by 5 bases, with 9 bases between. CDR3 length: 13 amino acids. The CDR3: CASSYTPEYGYTF. The CDR3 DNA follows: TGTGCCAGCAGTTACACCCCTGAGTATGGCTACACCTTC.

The V and J genes are TRBV6-4 and TRBJ2-1; perhaps TRBD1 as D (6 bases). Per the germline V gene, CDR1 is MRHNA and CDR2 is SNTAGT. With 3 bases removed from V and 9 bases from J, the gap between germline ends came to 15 bases. The CDR3 contains 14 residues. The chain's CDR3 is CASSESQGSSEQFF. CDR3 nucleotides: TGTGCCAGCAGTGAATCACAGGGTTCTAGTGAGCAGTTCTTC.

The V call is TRBV7-8, the J call TRBJ2-7, with 9 bases aligning to TRBD2. V was pared by 3 bases and J by 6 bases, with 9 bases of the junction left unmatched. The CDR3 spans 15 residues. CDR1 is SGHVS and CDR2 is FQNEAQ in the germline V gene. In DNA, the CDR3 is TGTGCCAGCAGCTTTCTTAGCGGGAGACGTGGCGAGCAGTACTTC. The encoded protein is CASSFLSGRRGEQYF.

The rearrangement joins TRBV5-1 to TRBJ2-5; D not certain. Trimming removed 1 base at V and 4 bases at J, with 11 bases between. The CDR3 consists of 14 residues. CDR1 and CDR2 from the germline V gene are SGHRS and YFSETQ. The CDR3 DNA reads as TGCGCCAGCAGCTTGTATAAGTCGGGAGAGACCCAGTACTTC. This codes for CASSLYKSGETQYF.

The CDR3 loop is CASRGPEEGTSNEKLFF. CDR3 sequence (DNA): TGTGCCAGCAGAGGCCCCGAAGAGGGAACATCCAATGAAAAACTGTTTTTT. The V and J genes are TRBV27 and TRBJ1-4; no clear D gene. V was pared by 6 bases and J by 5 bases, with 22 bases between. Germline CDR1 and CDR2: MNHEY and SMNVEV (reference sequence). The CDR3 runs 17 residues. Filled out from reference TRBV27 and TRBJ1-4, the complete variable domain reads EAQVTQNPRYLITVTGKKLTVTCSQNMNHEYMSWYRQDPGLGLRQIYYSMNVEVTDKGDVPEGYKVSRKEKRNFPLILESPSPNQTSLYFCASRGPEEGTSNEKLFFGSGTQLSVL.

CDR3 in amino acids: CASSVQGAEQYF. CDR3 coding DNA: TGCGCCAGCAGCGTACAGGGGGCCGAGCAGTACTTC. The chain combines TRBV5-1 with TRBJ2-7, with 9 bases matching TRBD1. Germline loops: CDR1 SGHRS, CDR2 YFSETQ. Trimming took 4 bases from V and 6 from J; bases not matched to a gene: 2. This CDR3 has 12 amino acids.

A few counts support this clone. The chain has TRBV28 and TRBJ2-2; 7 nucleotides line up with TRBD1. Germline values: CDR1 MDHEN, CDR2 SYDVKM. The CDR3 totals 13 residues. V shed 6 bases, J shed 7 bases, and the junction held 5 bases outside the gene matches. CDR3 residues: CASRGTGVGELFF. The CDR3 DNA is TGTGCCAGCAGAGGAACAGGGGTCGGGGAGCTGTTTTTT.

The V call is TRBV10-1, the J call TRBJ2-7, with D maybe TRBD1 (5 bases). This CDR3 contains 12 residues. V lost 4 bases and J 6 bases, leaving 10 bases between the germline ends. Germline V gene lookup returns CDR1 WNHNN and CDR2 SYGVQD (reference sequence). The CDR3 reads CASSATGTEQYF. CDR3 in DNA: TGCGCCAGCAGTGCTACAGGTACCGAGCAGTACTTC.

This clone was observed a few times. The chain employs TRBV28 and TRBJ2-1; D perhaps matches TRBD1 (7 bases). CDR3 length equals 16 residues. Trimming left V 3 bases short and J 4 bases short, with 16 bases between. Looked up from germline, CDR1 is MDHEN and CDR2 is SYDVKM. The DNA for the CDR3 is TGTGCCAGCAGTTTCGAACCTCAGGGGGGATACAATGAGCAGTTCTTC. Translation gives CASSFEPQGGYNEQFF.

The J gene is TRBJ2-3, the V gene TRBV10-3, with D perhaps matching TRBD1 (6 bases). Germline CDR1 reads ENHRY; CDR2 reads SYGVKD. Between the trimmed V and J ends, which lost 10 bases and 4 bases, there was a span of 12 bases. The CDR3 spans 12 residues. The CDR3 DNA reads TGTGCCAGCACTAAGGGGGCAGATACGCAGTATTTT. This sequence encodes CASTKGADTQYF.

The V gene is TRBV7-2, the J gene TRBJ1-2, with 8 bases identical to TRBD1. The CDR3 has 16 amino acids. Germline lookup yields CDR1 SGHTA and CDR2 FQGNSA. Trimming cost V 2 bases and J 5 bases; bases outside gene matches: 10. In DNA form, the CDR3 reads TGTGCCAGCAGCTTACTGCCTGGACAGGGACATTATGGCTACACCTTC. Translating it yields CASSLLPGQGHYGYTF.

The gene calls are TRBV5-4 and TRBJ2-2, with 9 bases identical to TRBD2. V lost 2 bases, J lost 5 bases, and 10 bases stayed unmatched. Germline-derived CDR1 and CDR2 are SGHNT and YYREEE (reference sequence). This CDR3 has 17 amino acids. The CDR3 DNA follows: TGTGCCAGCAGCTTTTCGGCGGGAGGGCGGAGGACCGGGGAGCTGTTTTTT. Its translation: CASSFSAGGRRTGELFF.